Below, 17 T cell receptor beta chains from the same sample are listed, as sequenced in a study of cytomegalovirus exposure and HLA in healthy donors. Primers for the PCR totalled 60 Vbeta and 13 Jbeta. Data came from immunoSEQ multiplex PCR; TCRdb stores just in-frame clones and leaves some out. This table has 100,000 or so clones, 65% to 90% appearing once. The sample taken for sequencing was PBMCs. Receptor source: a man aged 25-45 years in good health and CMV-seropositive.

CDR3 amino acids: CASSQGLSESNSPLHF. For the CDR3, the DNA is TGCGCCAGCAGCCAAGGACTGTCTGAGTCGAATTCACCCCTCCACTTT. This chain joins TRBV4-3 and TRBJ1-6; D remains unclear. Germline loops: CDR1 LGHNA, CDR2 YSLEER. The CDR3 has 16 amino acids. V lost 1 base and J lost 7, with 14 bases in between.

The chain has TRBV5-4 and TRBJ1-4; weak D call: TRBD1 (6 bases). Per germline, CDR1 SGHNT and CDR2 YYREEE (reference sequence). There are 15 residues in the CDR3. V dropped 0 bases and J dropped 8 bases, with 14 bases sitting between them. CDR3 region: CASSLAGGLGEKLFF. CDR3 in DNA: TGTGCCAGCAGCTTGGCCGGGGGGCTCGGGGAAAAACTGTTTTTT. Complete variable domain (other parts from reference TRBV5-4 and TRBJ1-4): ETGVTQSPTHLIKTRGQQVTLRCSSQSGHNTVSWYQQALGQGPQFIFQYYREEENGRGNFPPRFSGLQFPNYSSELNVNALELDDSALYLCASSLAGGLGEKLFFGSGTQLSVL.

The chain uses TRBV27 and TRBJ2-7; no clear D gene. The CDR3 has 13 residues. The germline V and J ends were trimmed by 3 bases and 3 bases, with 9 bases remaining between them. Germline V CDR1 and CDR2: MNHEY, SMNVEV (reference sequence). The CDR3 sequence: CASSLAADYEQYF. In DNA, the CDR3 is TGTGCCAGCAGTTTGGCGGCAGACTACGAGCAGTACTTC.

CDR3: CASSHRGAFNEQYF. Here the CDR3 DNA reads TGTGCCAGCAGTCACCGGGGGGCTTTCAACGAGCAGTACTTC. This rearrangement joins TRBV7-2 to TRBJ2-7; tentatively, D is TRBD2 (7 bases). This CDR3 has 14 residues. Trimming pared 6 bases from V and 5 bases from J, leaving 17 bases between. From germline, CDR1 is SGHTA and CDR2 FQGNSA.

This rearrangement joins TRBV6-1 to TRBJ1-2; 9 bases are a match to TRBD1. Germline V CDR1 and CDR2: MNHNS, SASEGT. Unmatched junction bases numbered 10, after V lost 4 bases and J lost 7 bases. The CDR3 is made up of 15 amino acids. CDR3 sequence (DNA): TGTGCCAGCAGTGCCAACAGGGGGCGAGTCAGTGGCTACACCTTC. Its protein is CASSANRGRVSGYTF.

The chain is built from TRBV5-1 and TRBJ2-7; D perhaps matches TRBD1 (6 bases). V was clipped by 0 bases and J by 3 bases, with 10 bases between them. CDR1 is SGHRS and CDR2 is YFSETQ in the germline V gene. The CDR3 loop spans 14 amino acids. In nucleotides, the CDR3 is TGCGCCAGCAGCTTGGTATGGACAGTCTACGAGCAGTACTTC. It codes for CASSLVWTVYEQYF.

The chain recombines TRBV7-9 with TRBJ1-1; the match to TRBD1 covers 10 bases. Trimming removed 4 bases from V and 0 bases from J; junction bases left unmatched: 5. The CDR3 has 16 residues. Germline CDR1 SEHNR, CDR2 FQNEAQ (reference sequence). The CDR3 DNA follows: TGTGCCAGCAGCTCTGACAGGGGGCGAATGAACACTGAAGCTTTCTTT. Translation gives CASSSDRGRMNTEAFF. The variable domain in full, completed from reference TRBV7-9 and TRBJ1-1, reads DTGVSQNPRHKITKRGQNVTFRCDPISEHNRLYWYRQTLGQGPEFLTYFQNEAQLEKSRLLSDRFSAERPKGSFSTLEIQRTEQGDSAMYLCASSSDRGRMNTEAFFGQGTRLTVV.

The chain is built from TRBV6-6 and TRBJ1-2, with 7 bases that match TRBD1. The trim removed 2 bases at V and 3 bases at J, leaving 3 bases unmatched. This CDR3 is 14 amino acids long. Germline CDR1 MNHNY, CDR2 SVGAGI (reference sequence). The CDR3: CASSYGQGDYGYTF. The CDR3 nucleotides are TGTGCCAGCAGTTACGGCCAGGGGGACTATGGCTACACCTTC.

CDR3 protein: CASTPGTGLIHF. The CDR3 nucleotides read TGTGCCAGCACCCCAGGGACAGGACTTATACATTTT. The chain recombines TRBV28 with TRBJ1-5; 8 bases agree with TRBD1. Germline V CDR1 and CDR2: MDHEN, SYDVKM. The junction had 12 bases not matched to a gene; V was cut back by 7 bases and J by 16 bases. CDR3 length equals 12 residues.

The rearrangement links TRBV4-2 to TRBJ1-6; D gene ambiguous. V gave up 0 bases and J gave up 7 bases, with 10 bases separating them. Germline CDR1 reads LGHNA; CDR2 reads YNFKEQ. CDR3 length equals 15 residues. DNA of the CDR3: TGTGCCAGCAGCCAAGATCAGCGCTCCAATTCACCCCTCCACTTT. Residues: CASSQDQRSNSPLHF.

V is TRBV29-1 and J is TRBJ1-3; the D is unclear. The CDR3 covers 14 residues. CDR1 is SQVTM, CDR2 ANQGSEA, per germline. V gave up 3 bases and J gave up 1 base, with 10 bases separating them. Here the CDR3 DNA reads TGCAGCGTTGACGGCAGGCAGTCTGGAAACACCATATATTTT. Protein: CSVDGRQSGNTIYF.

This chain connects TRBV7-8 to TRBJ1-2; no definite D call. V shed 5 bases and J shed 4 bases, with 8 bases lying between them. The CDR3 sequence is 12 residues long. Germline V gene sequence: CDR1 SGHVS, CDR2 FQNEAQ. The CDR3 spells CASSPGTYGYTF. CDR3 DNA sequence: TGTGCCAGCAGCCCCGGTACCTATGGCTACACCTTC.

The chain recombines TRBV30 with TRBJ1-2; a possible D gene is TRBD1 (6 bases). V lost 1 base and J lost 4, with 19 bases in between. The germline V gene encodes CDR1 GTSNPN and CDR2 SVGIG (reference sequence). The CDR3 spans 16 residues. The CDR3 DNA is TGTGCCTGGAGTGGGAATCCAGGGGAAACTGGCTATGGCTACACCTTC. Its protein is CAWSGNPGETGYGYTF.

CDR3 region: CASSFAGAHLEAFF. The CDR3 bases are TGTGCCAGCAGTTTCGCGGGAGCACATCTTGAAGCTTTCTTT. This chain links TRBV6-6 with TRBJ1-1; D is ambiguous. This CDR3 spans 14 amino acids. The V gene's germline CDR1 is MNHNY and CDR2 SVGAGI (reference sequence). V was clipped by 4 bases and J by 7 bases, with 16 bases between them.

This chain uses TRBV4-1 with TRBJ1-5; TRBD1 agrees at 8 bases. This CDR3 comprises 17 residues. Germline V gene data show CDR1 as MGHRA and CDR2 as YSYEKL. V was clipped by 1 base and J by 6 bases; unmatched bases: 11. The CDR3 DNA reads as TGCGCCAGCAGCCAAGTAGGGACAGGAGCAAGGAGTCAGCCCCAGCATTTT. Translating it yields CASSQVGTGARSQPQHF.

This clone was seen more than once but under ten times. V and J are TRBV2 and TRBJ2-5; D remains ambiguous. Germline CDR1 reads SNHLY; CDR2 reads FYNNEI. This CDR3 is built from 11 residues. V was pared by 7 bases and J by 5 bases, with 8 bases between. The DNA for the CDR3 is TGTGCCAGCACGGAGTATGAGACCCAGTACTTC. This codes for CASTEYETQYF.

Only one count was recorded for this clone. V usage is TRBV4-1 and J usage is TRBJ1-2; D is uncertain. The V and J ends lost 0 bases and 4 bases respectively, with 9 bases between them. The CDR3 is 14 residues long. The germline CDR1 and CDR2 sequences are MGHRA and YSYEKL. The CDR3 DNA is TGCGCCAGCAGCCAAGATCCCCTTTCCTATGGCTACACCTTC. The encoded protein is CASSQDPLSYGYTF.